This T cell receptor (beta chain) was obtained from a study of post-analysis software for immune sequencing data. Overall study context: Relapsing-remitting, secondary progressive and progressive-relapsing forms of multiple sclerosis all featured among disease courses. Study observations and caveats: For normalized Chao1 diversity, multiple sclerosis patients scored significantly lower than controls did. With TRBV5-6, TRBV5-1 and TRBV20-1 included, 5 or 6 TRBV segments were more frequent in patients than in controls.

A few counts support this clonotype. Its matching antigen is unknown. Trimming removed 5 bases at V and 4 bases at J, with 18 bases between. This CDR3 is built from 15 residues. Germline assignment: CDR1 DFQATT and CDR2 SNEGSKA (reference sequence). Libraries were made from TCR beta cDNA, and they carried unique molecular identifiers. The source material, roughly 0.9 to 11 million T cells, gave rise to approximately 520,000 cDNA molecules. TCRdb re-derived calls from the PCR reads in MiXCR, one entry per CDR3 protein. The repertoire holds approximately 260,000 distinct CDR3 sequences, with 36% as singletons.

The chain combines TRBV20-1 with TRBJ2-1; D may be TRBD2 (7 bases). Sequencing was performed on blood. This clonotype was sampled from a girl aged 5-17 years with multiple sclerosis. CDR3 residues: CSALSRGGGYNEQFF. As DNA, the CDR3 is TGCAGTGCTCTTTCAAGGGGGGGGGGATACAATGAGCAGTTCTTC.